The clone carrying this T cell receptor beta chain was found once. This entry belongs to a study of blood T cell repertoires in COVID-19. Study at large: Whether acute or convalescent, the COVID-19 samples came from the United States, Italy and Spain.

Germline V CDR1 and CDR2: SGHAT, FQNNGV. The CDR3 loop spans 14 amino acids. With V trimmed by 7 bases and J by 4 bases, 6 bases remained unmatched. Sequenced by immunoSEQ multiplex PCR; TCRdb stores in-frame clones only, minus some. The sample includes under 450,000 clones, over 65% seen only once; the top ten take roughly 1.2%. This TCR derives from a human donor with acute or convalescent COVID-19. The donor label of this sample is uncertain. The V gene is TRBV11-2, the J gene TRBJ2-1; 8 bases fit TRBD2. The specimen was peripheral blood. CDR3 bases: TGTGCCAGCAAAGGGCGGGAGGTGTACAATGAGCAGTTCTTC. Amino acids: CASKGREVYNEQFF.